One and the same sample provided the 16 T cell receptor beta chains below, sequenced in a study of blood T cell repertoires in COVID-19. TCRdb's table, derived via immunoSEQ multiplex PCR, lists solely in-frame clones and lacks some. The sample lists 200,000 to 250,000 clones, approximately 80% occurring once. The sequencing input was peripheral blood. The receptors stem from a woman in her late teens or twenties with acute or convalescent COVID-19.

V and J are TRBV5-6 and TRBJ2-5; 9 positions agree with TRBD2. There are 14 residues in the CDR3. Germline CDR1 and CDR2: SGHDT and YYEEEE. Germline trimming cut 4 bases from V and 4 bases from J; bases unmatched to any gene: 5. The CDR3 reads CASSPEAGGETQYF. For the CDR3, the DNA is TGTGCCAGCAGCCCAGAAGCGGGAGGAGAGACCCAGTACTTC. Based on the CDR3 plus reference TRBV5-6 and TRBJ2-5, the full variable domain is DAGVTQSPTHLIKTRGQQVTLRCSPKSGHDTVSWYQQALGQGPQFIFQYYEEEERQRGNFPDRFSGHQFPNYSSELNVNALLLGDSALYLCASSPEAGGETQYFGPGTRLLVL.

V and J are TRBV12-1 and TRBJ2-7; TRBD1 is the table's D call and was not checked against the DNA. TRBV12-1 is classified as a pseudogene. The CDR3 runs 20 residues. The CDR3 coding sequence is TGTGCCAGCAGCTTTGCTTGGGACAGGGGGCGGACCATCAATGGGGGAGAGCAGTACTTC. The encoded protein is CASSFAWDRGRTINGGEQYF.

In nucleotides, the CDR3 is TGTGCCAGCAGCTTGGTCTGGCTAGCGGGAGGCTCCTACAATGAGCAGTTCTTC. Protein product: CASSLVWLAGGSYNEQFF. The chain combines TRBV7-6 with TRBJ2-1, with 11 bases that match TRBD2. The V and J ends lost 3 bases and 0 bases, in that order; junction bases with no gene match: 7. The germline gives CDR1 SGHVS, CDR2 FNYEAQ. CDR3 length equals 18 residues.

The chain has TRBV25-1 and TRBJ1-2; TRBD1 is a possible D gene (5 bases). V lost 3 bases and J lost 3, with 14 bases in between. The germline V gene encodes CDR1 MGHDK and CDR2 SYGVNS. There are 15 residues in the CDR3. CDR3 sequence reads: CASSDRQSLDYGYTF. CDR3 bases: TGTGCCAGCAGTGACCGACAGTCCTTAGACTATGGCTACACCTTC.

This sequence joins TRBV3-1 (or the pseudogene TRBV3-2) and TRBJ2-7; TRBD1 agrees at 7 bases. The CDR3 is made up of 12 amino acids. Germline V gene data show CDR1 as LGHDT and CDR2 as YNNKEL (reference sequence). With 6 bases clipped from V and 6 bases from J, the junction kept 5 bases outside the gene matches. CDR3 coding DNA: TGTGCCAGCAGTGAGGGGGCTAGCGAGCAGTACTTC. Amino acids: CASSEGASEQYF.

The chain is built from TRBV10-3 and TRBJ1-1; D is unresolved. V was cut by 6 bases and J by 1 base, with 9 bases left in between. Germline CDR1 is ENHRY and CDR2 is SYGVKD. This CDR3 comprises 13 residues. CDR3 in amino acids: CAIRMSGNTEAFF. The CDR3 region has the DNA TGTGCCATCAGAATGTCAGGGAACACTGAAGCTTTCTTT.

The chain couples TRBV11-3 to TRBJ2-1, with D tentatively TRBD2 (5 bases). This CDR3 has 15 residues. V lost 0 bases to trimming and J lost 1 base, with 7 bases between them. Looked up from germline, CDR1 is SGHNT and CDR2 is YENEEA. CDR3: CASSLDPGSYNEQFF. CDR3 sequence (DNA): TGTGCCAGCAGCTTAGACCCGGGGTCCTACAATGAGCAGTTCTTC.

The chain links TRBV6-1 to TRBJ1-6; possibly TRBD1 for D (6 bases). V gave up 2 bases and J gave up 10 bases, with 12 bases separating them. Germline CDR1 MNHNS, CDR2 SASEGT. The CDR3 sequence is 14 residues long. CDR3 sequence (DNA): TGTGCCAGCAGTGAACAGGGGATCGGGTCACCCCTCCACTTT. As protein: CASSEQGIGSPLHF.

This clone was recorded a few times. This chain uses TRBV30 with TRBJ1-4; D is unclear. CDR1 GTSNPN and CDR2 SVGIG come from the germline V gene (reference sequence). The CDR3 is made up of 11 amino acids. V was clipped by 0 bases and J by 8 bases, with 4 bases between them. CDR3: CAWSVGEKLFF. The CDR3 coding sequence is TGTGCCTGGAGTGTCGGGGAAAAACTGTTTTTT.

The chain employs TRBV28 and TRBJ1-2, with TRBD1 matching 9 bases. The CDR3 consists of 15 residues. Germline V gives CDR1 MDHEN, CDR2 SYDVKM. V gave up 2 bases and J gave up 8 bases; unmatched junction bases: 9. Here the CDR3 reads CASSLGPNRGLGYTF. Here the CDR3 DNA reads TGTGCCAGCAGTTTAGGGCCCAACAGGGGGCTAGGCTACACCTTC.

This chain connects TRBV7-9 to TRBJ2-1; 11 bases map to TRBD2. V lost 4 bases and J lost 0; bases outside the gene matches: 5. Germline assignment: CDR1 SEHNR and CDR2 FQNEAQ (reference sequence). CDR3 length: 17 residues. CDR3 residues: CASSSGTSGPSYNEQFF. The CDR3 DNA reads as TGTGCCAGCAGCTCGGGGACTAGCGGACCCTCCTACAATGAGCAGTTCTTC. The whole variable domain, filled in from reference TRBV7-9 and TRBJ2-1, reads DTGVSQNPRHKITKRGQNVTFRCDPISEHNRLYWYRQTLGQGPEFLTYFQNEAQLEKSRLLSDRFSAERPKGSFSTLEIQRTEQGDSAMYLCASSSGTSGPSYNEQFFGPGTRLTVL.

The V call is TRBV28, the J call TRBJ2-6; 12 bases fit TRBD1. Per germline, CDR1 MDHEN and CDR2 SYDVKM. The CDR3 is 20 amino acids. The V segment lost 3 bases and the J segment 1 base; nucleotides outside the gene matches: 10. The CDR3 nucleotides read TGTGCCAGCAGTTTTCACTGGCCGGGACAGGGGGCTTCTGGGGCCAACGTCCTGACTTTC. Residues: CASSFHWPGQGASGANVLTF.

This chain links TRBV9 with TRBJ2-1, with 8 bases lining up with TRBD2. Germline CDR1 reads SGDLS; CDR2 reads YYNGEE. The CDR3 covers 17 residues. V lost 4 bases to trimming and J lost 5 bases; unmatched junction nucleotides: 14. In nucleotides, the CDR3 is TGTGCCAGCAGCACCAGGGGTCGACTAGCGCCGAACAATGAGCAGTTCTTC. Translating gives CASSTRGRLAPNNEQFF.

The V and J genes are TRBV27 and TRBJ2-5; tentative D call: TRBD2 (7 bases). CDR3 length equals 17 residues. Trimming pared 5 bases from V and 4 bases from J, leaving 23 bases between. CDR1 and CDR2 (germline): MNHEY, SMNVEV (reference sequence). The CDR3 DNA is TGTGCCAGCAGTCCCCGGGACTGGGAGGGGGTGGGAGAGACCCAGTACTTC. This sequence encodes CASSPRDWEGVGETQYF.

V is TRBV7-6 and J is TRBJ2-3; TRBD2 matches at 11 bases. This CDR3 is 17 amino acids long. Germline V gives CDR1 SGHVS, CDR2 FNYEAQ. The V gene end was trimmed by 1 base and the J gene end by 3 bases; junction bases not matched to a gene: 6. CDR3 coding DNA: TGTGCCAGCAGCTTAGGCAGGACTAGCGGGCTGACAGATACGCAGTATTTT. It encodes CASSLGRTSGLTDTQYF.

The genes are TRBV7-2 and TRBJ1-3, with D possibly matching TRBD1 (5 bases). V lost 5 bases and J lost 3, with 11 bases in between. The CDR3 has 14 residues. The V gene's germline CDR1 is SGHTA and CDR2 FQGNSA. CDR3 DNA: TGTGCCAGCAGCCCAGGGCTAAGTGGAAACACCATATATTTT. This codes for CASSPGLSGNTIYF.